This T cell receptor beta chain was obtained from a study of blood T cell repertoires in COVID-19. As to this clone: At the DNA level, this CDR3 is encoded by other sequences in the same sample as well.

CDR1 is SGHAT, CDR2 FQNNGV, per germline. V was clipped by 3 bases and J by 0 bases, with 10 bases between them. The length of the CDR3 is 15 residues. The protocol was immunoSEQ multiplex PCR, while the TCRdb copy is restricted to in-frame clones and leaves out a portion. Counted here are roughly 53,000 clones, 80% to 85% occurring once; the ten biggest clones make up roughly 2.7%. V and J are TRBV11-2 and TRBJ2-3, with D possibly matching TRBD1 (5 bases). The sequenced sample consisted of peripheral blood. This clonotype was obtained from a man aged 50 or older with acute or convalescent COVID-19. The CDR3 DNA sequence: TGTGCCAGCAGCTTGAACAGGCGGAGCACAGATACGCAGTATTTT. The encoded protein is CASSLNRRSTDTQYF.